This T cell receptor beta chain emerged from a study of blood T cell repertoires in COVID-19. At the level of the study: The cDNA or gDNA used as material had been derived from T cells, B-cell-depleted T cells, or PBMCs.

V gave up 4 bases and J gave up 3 bases; unmatched junction bases: 14. Germline-derived CDR1 and CDR2 are SGHRS and YFSETQ. The CDR3 has 18 residues. Profiled with immunoSEQ multiplex PCR; TCRdb holds only in-frame clones, not every one. The sample gives 100,000 to 120,000 clones, 87% of which show up once; about 5% is in the top ten. This receptor was taken from a human donor in a cohort sampled during active COVID-19. V is TRBV5-1 and J is TRBJ1-3; TRBD1 aligns across 9 bases. The source material was peripheral blood. The chain's CDR3 is CASSRGWTGDVFGNTIYF. The CDR3 DNA is TGCGCCAGCAGCCGAGGGTGGACAGGGGATGTTTTTGGAAACACCATATATTTT.